The 25 T cell receptor beta chains presented below share a single source sample, sequenced in a study of blood T cell repertoires in COVID-19. This table comes from immunoSEQ multiplex PCR, and its TCRdb copy is limited to in-frame clones, with some not included. In the table there are around 370,000 clones, about 90% of which are singletons. Specimen: peripheral blood. The receptors derive from a man younger than 35 with active or convalescent COVID-19.

The chain joins TRBV7-3 to TRBJ2-7, with 7 bases that match TRBD1. Germline assignment: CDR1 SGHTA and CDR2 FQGTGA. CDR3 length: 13 residues. Trimming at V came to 5 bases and at J to 2 bases, leaving 3 bases not matched to a gene. The chain's CDR3 is CASSRGQAYEQYF. As DNA, the CDR3 is TGTGCCAGCAGCCGAGGACAGGCCTACGAGCAGTACTTC.

The J gene is TRBJ2-2, the V gene TRBV7-2; D may be TRBD1 (6 bases). Trimming left V 2 bases short and J 2 bases short, with 12 bases between. Germline CDR1 SGHTA, CDR2 FQGNSA. The CDR3 consists of 16 residues. CDR3 in DNA: TGTGCCAGCAGCTTAAGAGACAGGCGTAACACCGGGGAGCTGTTTTTT. Translation: CASSLRDRRNTGELFF.

The genes are TRBV6-5 and TRBJ1-1; D remains unclear. V dropped 2 bases and J dropped 7 bases, with 8 bases sitting between them. Germline values: CDR1 MNHEY, CDR2 SVGAGI. This CDR3 comprises 12 residues. The CDR3 spells CASSYAGIEAFF. The CDR3, as DNA: TGTGCCAGCAGTTACGCGGGTATTGAAGCTTTCTTT.

The chain has TRBV7-2 and TRBJ2-3; 8 bases are shared with TRBD2. J gave up 0 bases and V 6 bases, and 5 bases lay outside the gene matches. This CDR3 spans 15 amino acids. Germline CDR1 is SGHTA and CDR2 is FQGNSA. The CDR3 region is CASSPGTRSTDTQYF. CDR3 bases: TGTGCCAGCAGTCCCGGGACTAGAAGCACAGATACGCAGTATTTT.

This clone was counted a few times. This chain uses TRBV23-1 with TRBJ2-2; no definite D call. TRBV23-1 qualifies as an ORF whose function is uncertain. This CDR3 spans 13 amino acids. V was cut by 7 bases and J by 7 bases, with 13 bases left in between. The CDR3 loop reads CASNSRLHGELFF. The CDR3 DNA sequence: TGCGCCAGCAATTCCAGGCTACACGGGGAGCTGTTTTTT.

This clone is labeled hyperexpanded. V gene TRBV6-1 combines with J gene TRBJ1-5; 7 bases align to TRBD1. The CDR3 is 16 amino acids. Germline trimming cut 3 bases from V and 5 bases from J; bases unmatched to any gene: 10. Germline V gene lookup returns CDR1 MNHNS and CDR2 SASEGT. The CDR3 reads CASSDRRGLGDQPQHF. The CDR3 DNA reads TGTGCCAGCAGTGATAGAAGGGGGCTAGGGGATCAGCCCCAGCATTTT.

This clone was seen more than once but under ten times. The chain joins TRBV7-2 to TRBJ1-4, with a weak D call TRBD1 (6 bases). CDR3 length: 15 residues. CDR1 is SGHTA and CDR2 is FQGNSA in the germline V gene. V was pared by 3 bases and J by 7 bases, with 15 bases between. The CDR3, as DNA: TGTGCCAGCAGCTTCGGACAGCTGACAGGTGAAAAACTGTTTTTT. Its protein product is CASSFGQLTGEKLFF.

The chain has TRBV29-1 and TRBJ1-4; D gene uncertain. This CDR3 contains 14 residues. CDR1 and CDR2 from the germline V gene are SQVTM and ANQGSEA. V was pared by 2 bases and J by 5 bases, with 12 bases between. CDR3 bases: TGCAGCGTTGAATTTCGGTCGGGGAATGAAAAACTGTTTTTT. Translated, it gives CSVEFRSGNEKLFF.

This clone was detected only once. The chain uses TRBV4-3 and TRBJ2-2; 10 bases map to TRBD2. V lost 0 bases, J lost 7 bases, and 5 bases stayed unmatched. The germline gives CDR1 LGHNA, CDR2 YSLEER. This CDR3 is 16 amino acids long. CDR3 nucleotide sequence: TGCGCCAGCAGCCAAGAGTCTAGCGGGGGCTACGGGGAGCTGTTTTTT. Its protein product is CASSQESSGGYGELFF.

This chain uses TRBV15 with TRBJ2-7, with 9 bases identical to TRBD1. V dropped 2 bases and J dropped 6; count of bases not matched to a gene: 8. This CDR3 is 15 amino acids long. CDR1 is LNHNV and CDR2 is YYDKDF in the germline V gene (reference sequence). CDR3 DNA sequence: TGTGCCACCAGCAGAACCTGGGACAGGGTAGGCGAGCAGTACTTC. Translated, it gives CATSRTWDRVGEQYF.

The chain couples TRBV6-5 to TRBJ1-4, with 8 bases lining up with TRBD1. Trimming cost V 7 bases and J 8 bases; bases outside gene matches: 12. CDR1 is MNHEY and CDR2 is SVGAGI in the germline V gene. This CDR3 contains 15 residues. The CDR3 DNA sequence: TGTGCCAGCACGCGGGCAGGGGGCGCCAGGGAAAAACTGTTTTTT. It specifies CASTRAGGAREKLFF.

This chain joins TRBV11-2 and TRBJ1-3, with a possible D match to TRBD1 (5 bases). CDR3 length: 11 residues. Germline CDR1 SGHAT, CDR2 FQNNGV. The CDR3 loop is CAGASGNTIYF. In nucleotides, the CDR3 is TGTGCAGGGGCTTCTGGAAACACCATATATTTT.

V gene TRBV6-1 combines with J gene TRBJ1-6; a possible D gene is TRBD1 (5 bases). This CDR3 region has 20 residues. Looked up from germline, CDR1 is MNHNS and CDR2 is SASEGT. V gave up 0 bases and J gave up 6 bases, with 24 bases separating them. CDR3 DNA: TGTGCCAGCAGTGAAGCGCAATCAATATTCTCAACAGGCCTTAATTCACCCCTCCACTTT. Translation: CASSEAQSIFSTGLNSPLHF.

This clone was detected once. The rearrangement joins TRBV19 to TRBJ1-2; 9 bases line up with TRBD1. Per germline, CDR1 LNHDA and CDR2 SQIVND (reference sequence). The V and J ends lost 5 bases and 8 bases, in that order; junction bases with no gene match: 6. The CDR3 covers 13 residues. The CDR3 coding sequence is TGTGCCAGTAGTGTGGAGGACAGGGGAGGCTACACCTTC. Translation gives CASSVEDRGGYTF.

This clone was counted a few times. This chain links TRBV9 with TRBJ2-1, with a weak D call TRBD1 (5 bases). CDR1 and CDR2 (germline): SGDLS, YYNGEE. CDR3 length: 12 residues. Trimming shortened V by 4 bases and J by 4 bases, and 6 bases separated the two germline ends. CDR3 sequence: CASSQGYNEQFF. In DNA form, the CDR3 reads TGTGCCAGCAGCCAGGGTTACAATGAGCAGTTCTTC.

This chain connects TRBV2 to TRBJ1-1; TRBD1 might be the D (6 bases). Germline V CDR1 and CDR2: SNHLY, FYNNEI. The CDR3 totals 14 residues. Trimming stripped 8 bases from V and 0 bases from J, with 13 bases between. DNA of the CDR3: TGTGCCAGCTTGGAAGGGACATTGAACACTGAAGCTTTCTTT. Its protein is CASLEGTLNTEAFF.

A note on this clone: Other DNA sequences of this sample code for an identical CDR3. The chain carries TRBV3-1 (or the pseudogene TRBV3-2) and TRBJ1-5; 7 bases line up with TRBD1. From germline, CDR1 is LGHDT and CDR2 YNNKEL (reference sequence). V lost 1 base to trimming and J lost 4 bases; unmatched junction nucleotides: 1. The CDR3 is made up of 14 amino acids. CDR3 coding DNA: TGTGCCAGCAGCCAAGCAGGGGGAAATCAGCCCCAGCATTTT. Translation: CASSQAGGNQPQHF.

The rearrangement uses TRBV12-3 or TRBV12-4 and TRBJ1-2; the D gene is possibly TRBD1 (5 bases). V was clipped by 4 bases and J by 2 bases, with 5 bases between them. This CDR3 has 12 residues. The CDR3 DNA follows: TGTGCCAGCAGTTACAGGAACTATGGCTACACCTTC. Residues: CASSYRNYGYTF.

The chain combines TRBV25-1 with TRBJ1-2; tentative D call: TRBD1 (6 bases). The CDR3 loop spans 12 amino acids. CDR1 and CDR2 (germline): MGHDK, SYGVNS. The V end lost 5 bases, the J end lost 3 bases, and 7 bases lay between the germline ends. The CDR3 sequence: CASSPGDYGYTF. The CDR3 DNA is TGTGCCAGCAGTCCAGGGGACTATGGCTACACCTTC.

This clone has only one observation. The chain has TRBV6-4 and TRBJ2-7, with TRBD2 as a possible D gene (5 bases). Germline CDR1 MRHNA, CDR2 SNTAGT. Trimming pared 7 bases from V and 3 bases from J, leaving 22 bases between. The CDR3 extends over 16 amino acids. Here the CDR3 reads CASTPGGSAPFYEQYF. The DNA of the CDR3 is TGTGCCAGCACGCCCGGCGGGTCAGCTCCATTCTACGAGCAGTACTTC.

The chain links TRBV7-2 to TRBJ2-3, with a tentative D call TRBD2 (7 bases). The CDR3 consists of 17 residues. CDR1 and CDR2 (germline): SGHTA, FQGNSA. Trimming stripped 1 base from V and 2 bases from J, with 16 bases between. Written as DNA, the CDR3 is TGTGCCAGCAGCTTAGGGGGCGGGGGCCTTTTCACAGATACGCAGTATTTT. This sequence encodes CASSLGGGGLFTDTQYF.

The chain links TRBV27 to TRBJ2-1, with D unresolved. CDR1 and CDR2 (germline): MNHEY, SMNVEV (reference sequence). CDR3 length: 13 amino acids. V gave up 7 bases and J gave up 3 bases, with 10 bases separating them. In nucleotides, the CDR3 is TGTGCCAGCACGTGGAGTAGCTACAATGAGCAGTTCTTC. Translated: CASTWSSYNEQFF.

The chain combines TRBV6-6 with TRBJ2-6; TRBD1 matches at 8 bases. The CDR3 contains 18 residues. Germline V gene lookup returns CDR1 MNHNY and CDR2 SVGAGI (reference sequence). V trimming: 7 bases; J trimming: 0 bases; junction bases outside the gene matches: 11. The CDR3 reads CASTRTGTGDSGANVLTF. CDR3 in DNA: TGTGCCAGCACTCGAACCGGGACAGGAGACTCTGGGGCCAACGTCCTGACTTTC.

This clone has just one count. The gene calls are TRBV19 and TRBJ2-7, with TRBD2 matching over 13 bases. There are 18 residues in the CDR3. The trim removed 5 bases at V and 6 bases at J, leaving 16 bases unmatched. CDR1 is LNHDA and CDR2 is SQIVND in the germline V gene (reference sequence). Written as DNA, the CDR3 is TGTGCCAGTAGTCGGGGTGGGGGACTAGCGGGATCTCGTGTCGAGCAGTACTTC. Protein product: CASSRGGGLAGSRVEQYF.

The chain employs TRBV15 and TRBJ2-3, with 7 positions matching TRBD1. CDR1 and CDR2 from the germline V gene are LNHNV and YYDKDF (reference sequence). J gave up 0 bases and V 6 bases, and 3 bases lay outside the gene matches. This CDR3 has 14 residues. CDR3 amino acids: CATSDRASTDTQYF. The DNA for the CDR3 is TGTGCCACCAGTGACAGGGCTAGCACAGATACGCAGTATTTT.